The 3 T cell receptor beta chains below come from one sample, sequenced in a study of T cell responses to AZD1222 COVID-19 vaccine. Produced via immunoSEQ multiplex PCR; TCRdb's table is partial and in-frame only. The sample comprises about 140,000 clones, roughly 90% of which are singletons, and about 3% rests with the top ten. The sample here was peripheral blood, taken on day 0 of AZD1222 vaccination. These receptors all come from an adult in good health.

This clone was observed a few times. The CDR3 DNA is TGTGCCAGCAGCTTAATGGGGCAGGGTTTGGAGACCCAGTACTTC. This gives the protein CASSLMGQGLETQYF. The chain carries TRBV7-7 and TRBJ2-5, with D possibly being TRBD1 (5 bases). V was pared by 2 bases and J by 5 bases, with 15 bases between. The CDR3 extends over 15 amino acids. Germline-derived CDR1 and CDR2 are SSHAT and FNYEAQ (reference sequence).

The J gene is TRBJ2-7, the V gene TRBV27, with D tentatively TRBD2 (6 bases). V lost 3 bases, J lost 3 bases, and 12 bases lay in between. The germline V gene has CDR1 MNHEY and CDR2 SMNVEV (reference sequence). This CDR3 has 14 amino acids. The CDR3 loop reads CASSFRAGVYEQYF. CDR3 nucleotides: TGTGCCAGCAGTTTCCGAGCGGGCGTCTACGAGCAGTACTTC.

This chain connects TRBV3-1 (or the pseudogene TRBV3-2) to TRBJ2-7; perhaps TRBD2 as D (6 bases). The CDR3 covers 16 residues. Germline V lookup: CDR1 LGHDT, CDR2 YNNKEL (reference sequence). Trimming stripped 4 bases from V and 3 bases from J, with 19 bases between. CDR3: CASSLGGSTLFYEQYF. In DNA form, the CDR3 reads TGTGCCAGCAGCCTCGGGGGTAGTACCCTCTTCTACGAGCAGTACTTC.